The 3 T cell receptor beta chains presented below share a single source sample, sequenced in a study of T-cell memory formation after mild COVID-19. One entry per CDR3 protein results from TCRdb running MiXCR on the 5' RACE reads. The sample yields some 200,000 distinct CDR3 sequences, 20% to 25% seen once. The specimen was PBMCs or a T cell subset sorted from them (not recorded which). These TCRs come from an adult woman who had mild COVID-19 (a few samples of this study predate the infection). Cell type and time point are not known.

The CDR3 region is CASSQAIGFGDQPQHF. The CDR3 DNA reads TGCGCCAGCAGCCAAGCCATCGGATTTGGGGATCAGCCCCAGCATTTT. The chain has TRBV4-3 and TRBJ1-5, with D unresolved. Trimming removed 1 base at V and 5 bases at J, with 15 bases between. Germline loops: CDR1 LGHNA, CDR2 YSLEER. This CDR3 has 16 residues.

This clonotype was seen more than once but under ten times. The chain has TRBV6-1 and TRBJ2-6; D gene unclear. Trimming pared 10 bases from V and 0 bases from J, leaving 10 bases between. Per the germline V gene, CDR1 is MNHNS and CDR2 is SASEGT. The CDR3 sequence is 14 residues long. Written as DNA, the CDR3 is TGTGCCACCAGACCGGACTCTGGGGCCAACGTCCTGACTTTC. Protein: CATRPDSGANVLTF.

The rearrangement links TRBV20-1 to TRBJ1-2; D is unresolved. Germline V CDR1 and CDR2: DFQATT, SNEGSKA (reference sequence). V was cut by 6 bases and J by 8 bases, with 7 bases left in between. The CDR3 runs to 9 residues. The CDR3 region is CSAGFGYTF. The CDR3 DNA sequence: TGCAGTGCCGGCTTCGGCTACACCTTC.